The 8 T cell receptor beta chains listed next were all sequenced from one sample in a study of T-cell memory formation after mild COVID-19. TCRdb passed the 5' RACE reads through MiXCR, listing each CDR3 protein once. The sample lists 450,000 to 650,000 distinct CDR3 sequences; about a fifth were seen once. Sequenced input: PBMCs or a T cell subset sorted from them (not recorded which). The receptors were gathered from an adult woman who had mild COVID-19 (a few samples of this study predate the infection). Cell type and time point are not known.

The gene calls are TRBV20-1 and TRBJ1-1; tentative D call: TRBD1 (5 bases). Germline values: CDR1 DFQATT, CDR2 SNEGSKA (reference sequence). The CDR3 loop spans 13 amino acids. The ends were cut back, 0 bases at V and 4 bases at J, with 9 bases in the middle. The chain's CDR3 is CSAREGVATEAFF. CDR3 in DNA: TGCAGTGCTAGAGAGGGGGTTGCCACTGAAGCTTTCTTT.

This chain links TRBV6-5 with TRBJ1-5, with a tentative D call TRBD1 (5 bases). V was shortened by 2 bases and J by 2 bases, with 10 bases between the two germline ends. CDR1 is MNHEY, CDR2 SVGAGI, per germline. The CDR3 totals 15 residues. CDR3 residues: CASSYGASGNQPQHF. The CDR3 coding sequence is TGTGCCAGCAGTTACGGGGCGTCCGGCAATCAGCCCCAGCATTTT.

In this sample, this clonotype turned up a few times. The genes are TRBV7-4 and TRBJ2-7; possible D gene TRBD2, 6 bases. The CDR3 has 16 residues. V lost 1 base to trimming and J lost 5 bases, with 18 bases between them. Germline V gene sequence: CDR1 SGHVT, CDR2 SQSDAQ. The CDR3 nucleotides are TGTGCCAGCAGCTTAGGGGGGTGGCTAGCGAGCGACGAGCAGTACTTC. It encodes CASSLGGWLASDEQYF. The variable domain in full, completed from reference TRBV7-4 and TRBJ2-7, reads GAGVSQSPRYKVAKRGRDVALRCDSISGHVTLYWYRQTLGQGSEVLTYSQSDAQRDKSGRPSGRFSAERPERSVSTLKIQRTEQGDSAVYLCASSLGGWLASDEQYFGPGTRLTVT.

This clonotype was counted only a few times. V and J are TRBV5-1 and TRBJ2-7, with D maybe TRBD1 (5 bases). In germline, CDR1 is SGHRS, CDR2 YFSETQ. Trimming removed 4 bases from V and 3 bases from J, with 14 bases in between. The CDR3 spans 14 residues. CDR3 protein: CASSRQLNDYEQYF. The CDR3 DNA reads TGCGCCAGCAGCCGACAGTTGAATGACTACGAGCAGTACTTC.

V and J are TRBV12-3 or TRBV12-4 and TRBJ1-5, with a possible D match to TRBD1 (6 bases). CDR3 length equals 16 residues. The V gene lost 4 bases and the J gene lost 2 bases, with 15 bases spanning the gap. DNA of the CDR3: TGTGCCAGCAGTTCCCTGGGGGCGCTTCGCAATCAGCCCCAGCATTTT. Its protein product is CASSSLGALRNQPQHF.

A single count supports this clonotype. The rearrangement joins TRBV4-2 to TRBJ2-7; 11 nucleotides line up with TRBD1. The J segment lost 5 bases and the V segment lost 3 bases, leaving 9 bases of the junction unmatched. This CDR3 region has 16 residues. CDR1 and CDR2 (germline): LGHNA, YNFKEQ. CDR3 sequence (DNA): TGTGCCAGCAGCCATCCTGGACAGGGGGCTTTCAACGAGCAGTACTTC. Protein product: CASSHPGQGAFNEQYF.

This clonotype was detected only a few times. The V gene is TRBV12-3 or TRBV12-4, the J gene TRBJ1-5; D may be TRBD1 (5 bases). The CDR3 sequence is 13 residues long. Trimming left V 6 bases short and J 7 bases short, with 13 bases between. In nucleotides, the CDR3 is TGTGCCAGCAGGGGGGGAGGGGCACAGCCCCAGCATTTT. Residues: CASRGGGAQPQHF.

A few counts support this clonotype. The chain uses TRBV20-1 and TRBJ1-1; D possibly corresponds to TRBD1 (5 bases). The V gene's germline CDR1 is DFQATT and CDR2 SNEGSKA (reference sequence). V was shortened by 3 bases and J by 1 base, with 12 bases between the two germline ends. CDR3 size: 14 residues. CDR3: CSASTAGPNTEAFF. CDR3 nucleotide sequence: TGCAGTGCTAGTACGGCAGGGCCGAACACTGAAGCTTTCTTT.